This paragraph covers one T cell receptor (beta chain) sequence. It lacks a known antigen. No base qualities exist here, and no much larger clone lies one base off it. The method behind the library was the immunoSEQ multiplex PCR assay. Here the immuneACCESS table is served through TCRdb, limited to in-frame sequences with V and J called. Missing clones are a known gap in these copies; in checked studies unresolved V genes cover under half, and the rest lacks a known reason. Present in this sample are 70,000 to 95,000 clones, 94% of which were seen just once. 2% to 2.5% of the sample goes to the ten largest clones. This sample is part of a study of T cell changes during pregnancy in multiple sclerosis (dated by TCRdb to about 2019). Study-level background: Changes in the T cell repertoire over the course of pregnancy were examined in this study in women with multiple sclerosis.

Measured from the cysteine to the phenylalanine, the CDR3 is 14 residues long. Kept here is only the CDR3 DNA, which spans 42 bases and is read in frame from base 1. Trimming removed 3 bases from V and 3 bases from J, leaving 12 bases between the germline ends. The germline V gene yields SQVTM for CDR1 and ANQGSEA for CDR2. The chain couples TRBV29-1 to TRBJ2-1; TRBD2 is possibly the D segment (5 matching bases). This receptor was identified in a female donor with multiple sclerosis, enrolled in a pregnancy study. Sequenced here: peripheral blood, sampled in the third trimester of pregnancy. The CDR3 has the sequence CSVEEAEFYNEQFF. The DNA sequence follows: TGCAGCGTTGAGGAGGCGGAATTCTACAATGAGCAGTTCTTC.